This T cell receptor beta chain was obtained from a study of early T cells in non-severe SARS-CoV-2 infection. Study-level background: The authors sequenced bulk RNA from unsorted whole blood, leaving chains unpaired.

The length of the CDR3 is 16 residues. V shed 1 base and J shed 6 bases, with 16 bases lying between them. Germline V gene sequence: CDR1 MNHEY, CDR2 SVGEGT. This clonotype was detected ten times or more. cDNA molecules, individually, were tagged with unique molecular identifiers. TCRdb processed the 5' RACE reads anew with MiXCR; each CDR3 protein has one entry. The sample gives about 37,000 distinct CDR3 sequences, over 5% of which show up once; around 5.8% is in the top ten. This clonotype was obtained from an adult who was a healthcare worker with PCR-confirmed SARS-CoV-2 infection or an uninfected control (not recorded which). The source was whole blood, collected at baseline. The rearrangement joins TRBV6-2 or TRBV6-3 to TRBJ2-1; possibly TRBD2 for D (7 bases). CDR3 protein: CASSYWGRGGLNEQFF. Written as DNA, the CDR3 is TGTGCCAGCAGTTACTGGGGGAGGGGGGGACTCAATGAGCAGTTCTTC.